Below, 5 T cell receptor beta chains from the same sample are listed, as sequenced in a study of blood T cell repertoires in COVID-19 (dated by TCRdb to the early 2020s). Libraries were prepared through the immunoSEQ multiplex PCR assay. The source is immuneACCESS, and TCRdb retained only in-frame sequences with V and J called. Part of the clones is not carried over; for the studies checked, unresolved V genes explain less than half of this, and the remainder is unexplained. A total of around 290,000 clones appear in this sample, roughly 90% of them only once. Of the sample, 2.2% is held by the ten largest clones. Sequencing used peripheral blood. Every receptor here comes from a woman aged 25 to 39 with COVID-19, enrolled during active disease.

This clone came up a few times. This rearrangement joins TRBV19 to TRBJ2-3, with 12 bases fitting TRBD1. The CDR3 extends over 17 amino acids. V was pared by 7 bases and J by 9 bases, with 17 bases of the junction left unmatched. Germline CDR1 and CDR2: LNHDA and SQIVND (reference sequence). CDR3 bases: TGTGCCAGTAACCGTCGTCAGGGACAGGGGGCGGGAGACACGCAGTATTTT. Encoded protein: CASNRRQGQGAGDTQYF.

This clone was recorded only once. The V gene is TRBV11-2, the J gene TRBJ2-5, with D unresolved. From germline, CDR1 is SGHAT and CDR2 FQNNGV. This CDR3 contains 13 residues. Deletions cut 8 bases from V and 1 base from J, with 11 bases between. The CDR3 sequence: CASALGVQETQYF. The CDR3 nucleotides read TGTGCCAGCGCCCTAGGTGTCCAAGAGACCCAGTACTTC. Using reference TRBV11-2 and TRBJ2-5 for the parts outside the CDR3, the full variable domain is EAGVAQSPRYKIIEKRQSVAFWCNPISGHATLYWYQQILGQGPKLLIQFQNNGVVDDSQLPKDRFSAERLKGVDSTLKIQPAKLEDSAVYLCASALGVQETQYFGPGTRLLVL.

The rearrangement uses TRBV19 and TRBJ1-2; maybe TRBD1 (5 bases). This CDR3 is built from 13 residues. V was cut by 7 bases and J by 1 base, with 10 bases left in between. Germline assignment: CDR1 LNHDA and CDR2 SQIVND (reference sequence). The CDR3 here is CASIDRFNYGYTF. In DNA, the CDR3 is TGTGCCAGTATAGACAGATTTAACTATGGCTACACCTTC.

The gene calls are TRBV10-3 and TRBJ1-3, with 10 bases identical to TRBD1. CDR1 and CDR2 from the germline V gene are ENHRY and SYGVKD. V shed 2 bases and J 1 base; nucleotides not matched to a gene: 5. The CDR3 covers 17 residues. The CDR3 region has the DNA TGTGCCATCAGTGAGAAAGGACAGGGGGGATCTGGAAACACCATATATTTT. Amino acids: CAISEKGQGGSGNTIYF.

CDR3 coding DNA: TGTGCCAGCAGCTTGGGACAAGGGGATGGATCGCCAGCTTTCTTT. It specifies CASSLGQGDGSPAFF. The genes are TRBV5-5 and TRBJ1-1, with a possible D match to TRBD1 (5 bases). Trimming took 0 bases from V and 10 from J, leaving 19 bases between them. Germline loops: CDR1 SGHKS, CDR2 YYEKEE (reference sequence). CDR3 size: 15 residues.